The rows below give T cell receptor beta chains drawn from one sample of a study of blood T cell repertoires in COVID-19. TCRdb keeps only in-frame clones here, not all; method: immunoSEQ multiplex PCR. The table lists about 250,000 clones, 85% of them singletons, with 8.5% to 9.5% in the top ten. Sequenced sample: PBMCs or T cells enriched from blood (not recorded which). The receptors derive from a woman aged 50 to 60 with acute COVID-19. Both conserved end residues are part of each CDR3. D genes are given only for firm matches. Some rows mark clone size as missing; the rest say once, few, many or name a class of expanded clone.

V gene: TRBV19
J gene: TRBJ2-2
clone size: .
D gene: .
CDR3 DNA: TGTGCCAGTAGTATAGGACAGGTGAACACCGGGGAGCTGTTTTTT
CDR3 protein: CASSIGQVNTGELFF

V gene: TRBV3-1/TRBV3-2
J gene: TRBJ2-3
clone size: .
D gene: .
CDR3 DNA: TGTGCCAGCAGCCAAGATGGCAGGCGGGCAGATACGCAGTATTTT
CDR3 protein: CASSQDGRRADTQYF

V gene: TRBV6-2/TRBV6-3
J gene: TRBJ1-2
clone size: .
D gene: .
CDR3 DNA: TGTGCCAGCAGTTTCCGCAGATCCCTTGGCTACACCTTC
CDR3 protein: CASSFRRSLGYTF

V gene: TRBV18
J gene: TRBJ2-7
clone size: .
D gene: TRBD1
CDR3 DNA: TGTGCCAGCTCACCAGGGCAGGGGACAGGCGAGCAGTACTTC
CDR3 protein: CASSPGQGTGEQYF

V gene: TRBV13
J gene: TRBJ2-1
clone size: .
D gene: TRBD1
CDR3 DNA: TGTGCCAGCAGCTCCCGGGACAGGGTCTACAATGAGCAGTTCTTC
CDR3 protein: CASSSRDRVYNEQFF

V gene: TRBV29-1
J gene: TRBJ2-7
clone size: .
D gene: .
CDR3 DNA: TGCAGCGTTCTACGACAGGGAGGCTCCTACGAGCAGTACTTC
CDR3 protein: CSVLRQGGSYEQYF

V gene: TRBV21-1
J gene: TRBJ1-1
clone size: .
D gene: .
CDR3 DNA: TGTGCCAGCAGCAAAGCGAGGGCGGGCACTGAAGCTTTCTTT
CDR3 protein: CASSKARAGTEAFF

V gene: TRBV12-3/TRBV12-4
J gene: TRBJ1-2
clone size: .
D gene: TRBD1
CDR3 DNA: TGTGCCAGCAGTTTGACAGGGACCTATGGCTACACCTTC
CDR3 protein: CASSLTGTYGYTF

V gene: TRBV28
J gene: TRBJ2-3
clone size: .
D gene: .
CDR3 DNA: TGTGCCAGCCAAGGGGTACGGGGCACAGATACGCAGTATTTT
CDR3 protein: CASQGVRGTDTQYF

V gene: TRBV6-1
J gene: TRBJ1-2
clone size: .
D gene: TRBD1
CDR3 DNA: TGTGCCAGCAGTGAAGTATTAGGGGGCTCGGTCTATGGCTACACCTTC
CDR3 protein: CASSEVLGGSVYGYTF

V gene: TRBV3-1/TRBV3-2
J gene: TRBJ1-5
clone size: .
D gene: .
CDR3 DNA: TGTGCCAGCAGCCAAGGAGTAGTTTTGCAGCCCCAGCATTTT
CDR3 protein: CASSQGVVLQPQHF

V gene: TRBV30
J gene: TRBJ2-2
clone size: .
D gene: TRBD1
CDR3 DNA: TGTGCCACCGACAGGGGACGTGGCGGGGAGCTGTTTTTT
CDR3 protein: CATDRGRGGELFF

V gene: TRBV6-5
J gene: TRBJ1-3
clone size: few
D gene: TRBD1
CDR3 DNA: TGTGCCAGCAGTTCTATAACAGGGGGCTCTGGAAACACCATATATTTT
CDR3 protein: CASSSITGGSGNTIYF

V gene: TRBV19
J gene: TRBJ2-7
clone size: .
D gene: TRBD1
CDR3 DNA: TGTGCCAGTAGTCCTGGGACAGTCTGGGAGCAGTACTTC
CDR3 protein: CASSPGTVWEQYF

V gene: TRBV15
J gene: TRBJ1-1
clone size: .
D gene: .
CDR3 DNA: TGTGCCACCAGCAGCTTGGGGGGGCAGGTTAGGAGTCGCACTGAAGCTTTCTTT
CDR3 protein: CATSSLGGQVRSRTEAFF

V gene: TRBV14
J gene: TRBJ1-1
clone size: .
D gene: TRBD1
CDR3 DNA: TGTGCCAGCAGCCAAAAACAGGGGGGATTGAACACTGAAGCTTTCTTT
CDR3 protein: CASSQKQGGLNTEAFF